This T cell receptor (beta chain) was identified in a study of blood T cell repertoires in COVID-19. Measured with immunoSEQ multiplex PCR; TCRdb has only the in-frame clones, and not every one. In the table there are some 56,000 clones, around 90% of which are singletons. The CDR3 runs 17 residues. Germline V gene lookup returns CDR1 MNHEY and CDR2 SVGEGT. Note on this clone: One end of the junction does not line up with germline, which may come from a read error.

The sequencing input was peripheral blood. The V gene is TRBV6-2 or TRBV6-3, the J gene TRBJ1-2; the D gene is possibly TRBD1 (6 bases). The receptor was isolated from a human donor in a cohort sampled during active COVID-19. The CDR3 sequence is CASSYRGTSGLAYRYTF. CDR3 DNA: TGTGCCAGCAGTTACCGTGGGACATCCGGCTTGGCCTATCGCTACACCTTC.